The present entry profiles one T cell receptor beta chain with its context. There is no known antigen for this receptor. No base qualities exist here, and no much larger clone lies one base off it. The CDR3 numbers 14 residues from cysteine through valine. Only the CDR3 region is kept as DNA, spanning 42 bases read in frame from base 1. V lost 6 bases and J lost 4 bases, and the count of bases not matched to a germline gene is 6. The germline V gene (reference sequence) specifies DFQATT as CDR1 and SNEGSKA as CDR2. Library construction relied on 5' RACE. Reads for this sample came from an Illumina HiSeq 2500. A second PCR of roughly 6 to 12 cycles was run with a J-beta primer mix and a sample-barcoded 5' primer. A template-switch 5' adaptor carrying 12 random nucleotides introduced a unique molecular identifier onto each TCR beta cDNA molecule. At least 2.5 million CDR3-containing paired-end reads were obtained from each sample. The Mint cDNA synthesis kit, primed by a TRBC-specific oligonucleotide, was used to synthesize first-strand cDNA from all RNA. After uracil-DNA glycosylase treatment, a first 18-cycle PCR used universal primers M1SS and BC2_uni_R on all cDNA. In the source study's methods: For normalization, 1 million high-quality reads, each with a distinct molecular identifier, were randomly selected from each sample. Instead of being binned into consensus sequences, reads with shared molecular identifiers were discarded. MiTCR, with a Q25 quality threshold and the strictest error-elimination algorithm, was used for CDR3 identification, clonotype clustering and error correction. A nonparametric unseen species model with Euler transformation was used to estimate lower-bound total TCR beta diversity. The public sequencing data were trimmed at Q25 with fastp and processed into clonotypes with MiXCR by TCRdb, which kept only in-frame beta chains. Entries that share a CDR3 protein sequence are merged under the most common genes and DNA. TCRdb's processing, not the authors' own work, is the source of the V and J calls. Here the sample has around 1,700,000 distinct CDR3 sequences; 25% to 30% occur a single time. Of the sample, roughly 8% falls within the top ten clones.

The data originate from a study of blood T cells in healthy people across ages (dated by TCRdb to the mid-2010s). At the level of the whole study: Template switching captured roughly one uniquely barcoded TCR beta cDNA molecule per two T cells in model experiments. The study measured age-related changes in TCR beta repertoire diversity using deep sequencing normalized with unique cDNA molecular identifiers. The donors were divided into four age groups: young (average approximately 15 years), middle-aged (about 39), aged (roughly 66) and long-lived (about 79). To avoid experimental bias, donors of different ages were distributed randomly across sequencing lanes. The study analyzed two additional independent replicas of 1 million unique cDNA reads from the same blood draw for two donors, one aged 18 to 30 and one aged 80 or older. The research as a whole found: Estimates of total diversity based on one million sequenced T cells were considered lower bounds and underestimates. Bulk unsorted PBMC profiling prevented conclusive comparison of naive and antigen-experienced compartments. Compared with the aged group, the long-lived group had more naive CD4+ T cells, fewer expanded clones and increased TCR diversity, suggesting age selection. There was a strong correlation between observed TCR beta diversity and the percentage of naive T cells measured by flow cytometry. Observed TCR beta diversity per million T cells fell roughly linearly with age, and a significant reduction was already apparent by age roughly 40. Because donor CMV infection status was unknown, age-related changes in expanded clonotypes were potentially confounded.

The roughly 37 donors, aged about 6 to 95 years, were systemically healthy Caucasian individuals from Russia. Each donor gave ten milliliters of peripheral blood, drawn into EDTA-treated Vacutainer tubes. Ficoll-Paque density-gradient centrifugation was used to isolate PBMCs, with at least 7 million per sample. Total RNA, at least 5 micrograms per sample, was extracted from PBMCs with Trizol reagent. For every donor, flow cytometry on a PBMC aliquot measured the percentage of naive CD45RAhigh/CD27high T cells. The chain employs TRBV20-1 and TRBJ2-7; TRBD2 fits 13 bases in the junction. Source material: blood. The clonotype originates from a woman in her 30s in good health. This receptor has the CDR3 CSAPGLAGTYEQYV. The bases are TGCAGTGCACCGGGACTAGCGGGAACATACGAGCAGTACGTC.